These 15 T cell receptor beta chains were all obtained from the same sample, sequenced in a study of cytomegalovirus exposure and HLA in healthy donors. Only in-frame clones appear in the TCRdb table, and some are missing; sequencing was by immunoSEQ multiplex PCR. This table holds more than 140,000 clones, approximately 91% found once. Sequencing used PBMCs. The receptors derive from a woman aged 18 to 35 in good health and CMV-seropositive.

This chain joins TRBV6-5 and TRBJ2-5; 8 bases agree with TRBD1. The CDR3 spans 12 residues. Germline V gives CDR1 MNHEY, CDR2 SVGAGI. V was clipped by 5 bases and J by 5 bases; unmatched bases: 1. The CDR3 bases are TGTGCCAGCAGTCGGGACAGGGAGACCCAGTACTTC. Translation: CASSRDRETQYF.

This chain's CDR3 is CASSPGLAVYNEQFF. The CDR3 DNA reads TGTGCCAGCAGCCCTGGACTAGCGGTGTACAATGAGCAGTTCTTC. The gene calls are TRBV6-5 and TRBJ2-1; TRBD2 matches 10 bases. The CDR3 runs to 15 residues. Trimming took 6 bases from V and 4 from J; bases not matched to a gene: 6. CDR1 and CDR2 (germline): MNHEY, SVGAGI.

The chain links TRBV15 to TRBJ1-4; D may be TRBD1 (6 bases). CDR3 size: 13 residues. Trimming stripped 5 bases from V and 10 bases from J, with 14 bases between. CDR1 is LNHNV, CDR2 YYDKDF, per germline (reference sequence). This CDR3 is CATSFRQDGKLFF. CDR3 DNA sequence: TGTGCCACCAGCTTCCGACAGGACGGAAAACTGTTTTTT.

The rearrangement joins TRBV30 to TRBJ1-4; D not certain. Germline loops: CDR1 GTSNPN, CDR2 SVGIG (reference sequence). The CDR3 sequence is 13 residues long. V lost 3 bases, J lost 8 bases, and 13 bases lay in between. DNA of the CDR3: TGTGCCTGGAGCGAAAGCCTTTTCGAAAAACTGTTTTTT. It translates to CAWSESLFEKLFF.

CDR3 in DNA: TGTGCCAGCAGCCGGACAGGTTCCTACACAGATACGCAGTATTTT. Its translation: CASSRTGSYTDTQYF. The chain carries TRBV11-2 and TRBJ2-3, with 7 bases identical to TRBD1. The CDR3 length is 15 residues. The junction had 7 bases not matched to a gene; V was cut back by 5 bases and J by 2 bases. Germline CDR1 SGHAT, CDR2 FQNNGV.

The genes are TRBV5-4 and TRBJ2-5; 8 bases fit TRBD2. In germline, CDR1 is SGHNT, CDR2 YYREEE (reference sequence). V dropped 1 base and J dropped 5; count of bases not matched to a gene: 7. The CDR3 sequence is 15 residues long. The CDR3 loop is CASSLKAGGGETQYF. The CDR3 region has the DNA TGTGCCAGCAGCTTGAAGGCGGGAGGAGGGGAGACCCAGTACTTC.

CDR3 DNA: TGTGCCAGCAGTGAGCAGGGGGTATTAAACACCGGGGAGCTGTTTTTT. It specifies CASSEQGVLNTGELFF. This sequence joins TRBV2 and TRBJ2-2, with 7 bases identical to TRBD1. Germline V lookup: CDR1 SNHLY, CDR2 FYNNEI. The V and J ends lost 3 bases and 2 bases, in that order; junction bases with no gene match: 6. The CDR3 consists of 16 residues.

The chain recombines TRBV28 with TRBJ1-1; no firm D call. The V and J ends lost 3 bases and 0 bases respectively, with 11 bases between them. The CDR3 length is 15 residues. The V gene's germline CDR1 is MDHEN and CDR2 SYDVKM. The CDR3 DNA reads as TGTGCCAGCAGTTTGGTGAGACTCATGAACACTGAAGCTTTCTTT. Protein: CASSLVRLMNTEAFF.

The chain uses TRBV27 and TRBJ1-5, with a tentative D call TRBD1 (6 bases). Deletions cut 3 bases from V and 4 bases from J, with 7 bases between. Germline V gene sequence: CDR1 MNHEY, CDR2 SMNVEV (reference sequence). The CDR3 totals 13 residues. The CDR3 sequence is CASSFRGNQPQHF. CDR3 in DNA: TGTGCCAGCAGTTTCAGGGGAAATCAGCCCCAGCATTTT.

As DNA, the CDR3 is TGTGCCAGCAGTGAATTCAGCGCGGCACGGGGGAGGGAGCTGTTTTTT. As protein: CASSEFSAARGRELFF. This sequence joins TRBV2 and TRBJ2-2; TRBD2 is a possible D gene (6 bases). CDR1 and CDR2 from the germline V gene are SNHLY and FYNNEI. This CDR3 is 16 amino acids long. Trimming removed 2 bases at V and 9 bases at J, with 19 bases between.

This clone was counted a few times. The J gene is TRBJ1-1, the V gene TRBV30, with D unresolved. V lost 0 bases to trimming and J lost 3 bases, with 5 bases between them. CDR3 size: 12 residues. Germline V gene sequence: CDR1 GTSNPN, CDR2 SVGIG (reference sequence). CDR3 nucleotides: TGTGCCTGGAGTGTACAAGACACTGAAGCTTTCTTT. Its protein is CAWSVQDTEAFF.

A few counts support this clone. The chain combines TRBV14 with TRBJ2-1; 14 bases are shared with TRBD2. With 4 bases clipped from V and 5 bases from J, the junction kept 13 bases outside the gene matches. CDR3 length equals 19 residues. Germline V gene sequence: CDR1 SGHDN, CDR2 FVKESK. The CDR3 spells CASSPPFGTSGSWDNEQFF. CDR3 sequence (DNA): TGTGCCAGCAGCCCTCCTTTTGGGACTAGCGGGAGTTGGGACAATGAGCAGTTCTTC.

The rearrangement links TRBV6-1 to TRBJ2-1; no definite D call. Germline V gene data show CDR1 as MNHNS and CDR2 as SASEGT. Trimming took 8 bases from V and 0 from J, leaving 11 bases between them. The CDR3 consists of 14 residues. The CDR3 is CASGAASSYNEQFF. The CDR3 region has the DNA TGTGCCAGCGGAGCAGCGAGCTCCTACAATGAGCAGTTCTTC.

The chain couples TRBV14 to TRBJ1-4, with D maybe TRBD1 (6 bases). V lost 7 bases, J lost 4 bases, and 10 bases lay in between. Germline V lookup: CDR1 SGHDN, CDR2 FVKESK. This CDR3 contains 13 residues. The CDR3 bases are TGTGCCAGCACCCGGGACATTAATGAAAAACTGTTTTTT. It encodes CASTRDINEKLFF.

This clone was counted once. The chain employs TRBV19 and TRBJ2-7; 9 positions agree with TRBD2. This CDR3 has 14 amino acids. Losses at the gene ends were 7 bases for V and 5 bases for J; bases not matched to a gene: 9. Germline CDR1 LNHDA, CDR2 SQIVND (reference sequence). CDR3 residues: CASTDVSGSHEQYF. CDR3 nucleotides: TGTGCCAGTACTGATGTTAGCGGGAGCCACGAGCAGTACTTC.